The source of this T cell receptor beta chain is a study of OX40 agonist ivuxolimab in advanced cancers. Study-level background: Dose-escalation patients had hepatocellular carcinoma, melanoma, renal cell or head and neck cancer. Study results and caveats: Partial responders dosed at 0.1-3.0 mg/kg displayed clonal expansion ranking among the lowest.

Libraries were prepared by immunoSEQ multiplex PCR; TCRdb keeps only in-frame clonotypes and omits some of them. The table lists some 100,000 clones, more than 75% of them singletons. This CDR3 region has 14 residues. V lost 1 base, J lost 4 bases, and 7 bases stayed unmatched. The germline gives CDR1 GTSNPN, CDR2 SVGIG (reference sequence). With respect to this clone: Its antigen is unknown.

The receptor comes from an adult with an advanced solid tumor such as melanoma, head and neck, liver or kidney cancer. The sequenced sample was CD4+ or CD8+ T cells sorted from blood, obtained in a trial of the OX40 agonist ivuxolimab. The gene calls are TRBV30 and TRBJ2-7; TRBD2 aligns across 7 bases. The CDR3 spells CAWSGGGSSYEQYF. The CDR3 DNA reads as TGTGCCTGGAGTGGGGGCGGGAGTTCTTACGAGCAGTACTTC.